This T cell receptor beta chain was sequenced during a study of blood T cell repertoires in COVID-19. Across the whole study: The United States, Italy and Spain were the sources of the acute and convalescent COVID-19 samples.

Sequencing was performed with immunoSEQ multiplex PCR; in TCRdb, only in-frame clones are kept and a portion is missing. The sample gives 200,000 to 250,000 clones, approximately 82% of which show up once; less than 3.5% is in the top ten. The sequenced sample consisted of peripheral blood. The TCR originated in a woman aged 18 to 35 with acute or convalescent COVID-19.

This chain's CDR3 is CASSEPDRPQKGYTF. The CDR3 nucleotides are TGTGCCAGCAGTGAGCCGGACAGGCCGCAGAAGGGCTACACCTTC. V and J are TRBV2 and TRBJ1-2, with 7 bases aligning to TRBD1. Germline CDR1 SNHLY, CDR2 FYNNEI. After removal of 3 bases from V and 8 bases from J, the junction contained 12 bases not matched to a gene. The CDR3 sequence is 15 residues long. The variable domain in full, completed from reference TRBV2 and TRBJ1-2, reads EPEVTQTPSHQVTQMGQEVILRCVPISNHLYFYWYRQILGQKVEFLVSFYNNEISEKSEIFDDQFSVERPDGSNFTLKIRSTKLEDSAMYFCASSEPDRPQKGYTFGSGTRLTVV.